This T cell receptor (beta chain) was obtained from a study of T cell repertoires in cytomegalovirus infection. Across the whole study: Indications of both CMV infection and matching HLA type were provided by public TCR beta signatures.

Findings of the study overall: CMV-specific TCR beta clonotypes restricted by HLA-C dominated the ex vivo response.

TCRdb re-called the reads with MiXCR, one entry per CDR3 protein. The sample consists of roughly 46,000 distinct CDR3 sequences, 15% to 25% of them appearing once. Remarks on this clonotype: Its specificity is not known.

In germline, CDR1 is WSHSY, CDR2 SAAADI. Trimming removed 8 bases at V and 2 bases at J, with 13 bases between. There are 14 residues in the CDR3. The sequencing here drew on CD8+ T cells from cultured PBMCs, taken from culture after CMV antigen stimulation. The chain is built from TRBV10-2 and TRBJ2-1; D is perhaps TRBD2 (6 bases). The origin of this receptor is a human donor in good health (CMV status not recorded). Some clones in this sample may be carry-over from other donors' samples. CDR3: CASREQGTYNEQFF. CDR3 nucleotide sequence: TGCGCCAGCCGGGAGCAGGGTACCTACAATGAGCAGTTCTTC.